The entry below gives a single T cell receptor beta chain sequence along with its context. The data originate from a study of shared clonotypes between healthy human individuals. Germline CDR1 is MDHEN and CDR2 is SYDVKM. This CDR3 is 11 amino acids long. V shed 5 bases and J shed 9 bases, with 9 bases lying between them. Method: immunoSEQ multiplex PCR; TCRdb's copy keeps in-frame clones and lacks some. The profile covers millions of clones, with around 90% appearing a single time and under 0.15% taken by the ten largest. The chain is built from TRBV28 and TRBJ2-3, with D possibly called TRBD1 or TRBD2 (5 bases each). This TCR was sampled from a man in his late teens or twenties in good health. The sequenced sample was naive CD4+ T cells sorted from blood. Regarding subset: CD45RA+ positively selected. The CDR3: CASSPRDTQYF. The CDR3 nucleotides read TGTGCCAGCAGTCCCCGGGACACGCAGTATTTT.